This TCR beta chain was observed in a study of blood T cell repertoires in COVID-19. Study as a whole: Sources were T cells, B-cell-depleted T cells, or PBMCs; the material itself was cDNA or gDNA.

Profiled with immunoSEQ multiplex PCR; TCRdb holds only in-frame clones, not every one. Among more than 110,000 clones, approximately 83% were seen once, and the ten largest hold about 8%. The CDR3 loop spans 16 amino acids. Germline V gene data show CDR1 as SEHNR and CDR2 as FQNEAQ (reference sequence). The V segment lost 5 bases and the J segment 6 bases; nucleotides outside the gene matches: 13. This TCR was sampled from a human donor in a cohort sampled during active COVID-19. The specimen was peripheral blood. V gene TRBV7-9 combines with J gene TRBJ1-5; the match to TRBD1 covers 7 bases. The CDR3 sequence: CASSTLTGNPGQPQHF. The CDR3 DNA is TGTGCCAGCAGCACATTGACAGGGAACCCTGGTCAGCCCCAGCATTTT.